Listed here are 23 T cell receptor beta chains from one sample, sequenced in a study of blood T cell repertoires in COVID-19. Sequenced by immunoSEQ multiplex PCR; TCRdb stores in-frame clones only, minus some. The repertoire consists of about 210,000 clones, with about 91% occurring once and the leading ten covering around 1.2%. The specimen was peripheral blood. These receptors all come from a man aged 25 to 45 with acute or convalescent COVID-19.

The CDR3 region is CASSPTVDYSYEQYF. The CDR3, as DNA: TGTGCCAGCTCACCTACGGTTGATTATTCCTACGAGCAGTACTTC. The V and J genes are TRBV18 and TRBJ2-7; D is unresolved. Trimming took 3 bases from V and 1 from J, leaving 13 bases between them. This CDR3 spans 15 amino acids. The germline CDR1 and CDR2 sequences are KGHSH and LQKENI. The entire variable domain, with the rest obtained from reference TRBV18 and TRBJ2-7, is as follows: NAGVMQNPRHLVRRRGQEARLRCSPMKGHSHVYWYRQLPEEGLKFMVYLQKENIIDESGMPKERFSAEFPKEGPSILRIQQVVRGDSAAYFCASSPTVDYSYEQYFGPGTRLTVT.

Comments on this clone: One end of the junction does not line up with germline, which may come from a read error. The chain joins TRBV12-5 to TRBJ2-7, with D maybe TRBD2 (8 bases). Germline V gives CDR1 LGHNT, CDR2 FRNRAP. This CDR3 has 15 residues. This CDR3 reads CASGLGQTSAYEQYF. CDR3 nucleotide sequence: TGTGCTAGTGGCTTGGGACAGACTAGCGCCTACGAGCAGTACTTC.

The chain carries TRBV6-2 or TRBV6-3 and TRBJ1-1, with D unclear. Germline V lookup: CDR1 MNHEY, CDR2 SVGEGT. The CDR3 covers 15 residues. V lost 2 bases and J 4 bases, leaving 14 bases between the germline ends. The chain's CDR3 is CASSYPPIFGTEAFF. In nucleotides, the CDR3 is TGTGCCAGCAGTTACCCCCCAATCTTCGGCACTGAAGCTTTCTTT.

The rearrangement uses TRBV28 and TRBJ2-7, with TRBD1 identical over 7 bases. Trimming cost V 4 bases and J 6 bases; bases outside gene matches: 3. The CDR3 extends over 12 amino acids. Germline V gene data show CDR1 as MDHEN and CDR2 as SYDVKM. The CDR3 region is CASSYRGTEQYF. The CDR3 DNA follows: TGTGCCAGCAGTTACAGGGGAACCGAGCAGTACTTC. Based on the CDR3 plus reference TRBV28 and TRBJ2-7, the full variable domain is DVKVTQSSRYLVKRTGEKVFLECVQDMDHENMFWYRQDPGLGLRLIYFSYDVKMKEKGDIPEGYSVSREKKERFSLILESASTNQTSMYLCASSYRGTEQYFGPGTRLTVT.

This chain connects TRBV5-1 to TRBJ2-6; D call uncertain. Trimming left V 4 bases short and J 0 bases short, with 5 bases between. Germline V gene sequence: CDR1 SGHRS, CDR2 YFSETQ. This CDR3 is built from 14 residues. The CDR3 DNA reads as TGCGCCAGCAGCCACACCTCTGGGGCCAACGTCCTGACTTTC. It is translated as CASSHTSGANVLTF.

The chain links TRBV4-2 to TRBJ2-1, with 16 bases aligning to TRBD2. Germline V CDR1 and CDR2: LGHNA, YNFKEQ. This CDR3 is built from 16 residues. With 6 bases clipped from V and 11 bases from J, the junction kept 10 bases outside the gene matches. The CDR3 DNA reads TGTGCCAGCAGGCCAGCCGGGACTAGCGGGAGGGGACAGCAGTTCTTC. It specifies CASRPAGTSGRGQQFF.

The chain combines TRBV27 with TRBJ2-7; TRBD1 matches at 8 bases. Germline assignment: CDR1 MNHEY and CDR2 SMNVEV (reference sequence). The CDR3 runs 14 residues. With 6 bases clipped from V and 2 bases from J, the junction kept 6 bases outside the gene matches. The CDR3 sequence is CASSFGDRPYEQYF. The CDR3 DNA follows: TGTGCCAGCAGCTTTGGGGACAGGCCCTACGAGCAGTACTTC.

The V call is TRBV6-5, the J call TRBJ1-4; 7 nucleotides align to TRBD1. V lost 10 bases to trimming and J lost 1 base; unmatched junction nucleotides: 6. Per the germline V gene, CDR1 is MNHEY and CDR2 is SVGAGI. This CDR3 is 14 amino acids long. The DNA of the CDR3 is TGTGCCACAAAAGGGGGCGGAACTAATGAAAAACTGTTTTTT. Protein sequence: CATKGGGTNEKLFF.

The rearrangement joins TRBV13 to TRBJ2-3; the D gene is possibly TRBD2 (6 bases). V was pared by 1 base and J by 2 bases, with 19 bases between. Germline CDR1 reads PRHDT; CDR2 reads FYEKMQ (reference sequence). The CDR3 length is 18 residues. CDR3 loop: CASSLAIRSGPATDTQYF. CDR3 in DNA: TGTGCCAGCAGCTTAGCGATACGTAGCGGACCAGCCACAGATACGCAGTATTTT. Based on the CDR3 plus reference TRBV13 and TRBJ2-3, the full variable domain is AAGVIQSPRHLIKEKRETATLKCYPIPRHDTVYWYQQGPGQDPQFLISFYEKMQSDKGSIPDRFSAQQFSDYHSELNMSSLELGDSALYFCASSLAIRSGPATDTQYFGPGTRLTVL.

This chain's CDR3 is CASSPGAGGHLAQYF. The DNA for the CDR3 is TGTGCCAGTAGTCCGGGCGCGGGAGGGCACTTGGCCCAGTACTTC. This rearrangement joins TRBV19 to TRBJ2-5; 9 bases match TRBD2. The CDR3 contains 15 residues. Germline CDR1 LNHDA, CDR2 SQIVND (reference sequence). V lost 5 bases to trimming and J lost 9 bases; unmatched junction nucleotides: 13. Combining the CDR3 with reference TRBV19 and TRBJ2-5 gives the whole variable domain DGGITQSPKYLFRKEGQNVTLSCEQNLNHDAMYWYRQDPGQGLRLIYYSQIVNDFQKGDIAEGYSVSREKKESFPLTVTSAQKNPTAFYLCASSPGAGGHLAQYFGPGTRLLVL.

In DNA, the CDR3 is TGCGCCAGCAGCGGGTGGACAGCCCCCACGGGCACTGAAGCTTTCTTT. Its translation: CASSGWTAPTGTEAFF. The V call is TRBV5-1, the J call TRBJ1-1, with D perhaps matching TRBD1 (6 bases). Germline V gives CDR1 SGHRS, CDR2 YFSETQ. This CDR3 region has 16 residues. V lost 4 bases and J 4 bases, leaving 20 bases between the germline ends.

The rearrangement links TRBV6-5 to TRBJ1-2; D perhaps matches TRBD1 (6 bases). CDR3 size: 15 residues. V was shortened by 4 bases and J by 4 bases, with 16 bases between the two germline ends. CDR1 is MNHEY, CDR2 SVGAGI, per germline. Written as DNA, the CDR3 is TGTGCCAGCAGTTTTACCGGGACAAAACGCTATGGCTACACCTTC. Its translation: CASSFTGTKRYGYTF.

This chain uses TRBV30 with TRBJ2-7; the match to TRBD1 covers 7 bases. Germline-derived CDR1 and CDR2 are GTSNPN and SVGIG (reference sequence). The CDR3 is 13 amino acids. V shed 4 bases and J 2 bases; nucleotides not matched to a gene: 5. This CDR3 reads CAWNAGGPYEQYF. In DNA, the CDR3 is TGTGCCTGGAACGCAGGGGGACCCTACGAGCAGTACTTC.

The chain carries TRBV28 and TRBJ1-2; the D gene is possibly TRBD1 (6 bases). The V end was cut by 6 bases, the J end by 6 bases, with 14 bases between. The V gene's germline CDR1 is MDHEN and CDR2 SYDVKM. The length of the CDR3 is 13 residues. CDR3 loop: CASRSQGYDGYTF. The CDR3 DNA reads TGTGCCAGCAGATCCCAGGGGTACGATGGCTACACCTTC.

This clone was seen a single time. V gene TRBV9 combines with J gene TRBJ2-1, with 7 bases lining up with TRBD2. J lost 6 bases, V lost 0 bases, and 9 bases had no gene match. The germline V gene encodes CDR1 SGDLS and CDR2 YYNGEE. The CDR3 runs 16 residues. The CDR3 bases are TGTGCCAGCAGCGTAGTATCGGCTAGCGGCAGCAATGAGCAGTTCTTC. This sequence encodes CASSVVSASGSNEQFF.

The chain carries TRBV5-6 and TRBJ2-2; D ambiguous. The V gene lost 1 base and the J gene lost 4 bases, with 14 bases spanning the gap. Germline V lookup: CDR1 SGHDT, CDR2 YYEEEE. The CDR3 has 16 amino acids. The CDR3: CASSLFGFTGTGELFF. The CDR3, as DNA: TGTGCCAGCAGCTTGTTTGGTTTTACTGGCACCGGGGAGCTGTTTTTT.

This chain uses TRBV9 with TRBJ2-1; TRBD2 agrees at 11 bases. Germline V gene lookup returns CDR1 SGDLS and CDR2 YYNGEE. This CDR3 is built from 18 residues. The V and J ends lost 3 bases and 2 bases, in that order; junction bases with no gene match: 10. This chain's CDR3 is CASSALAGGVWPYNEQFF. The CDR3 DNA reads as TGTGCCAGCAGCGCTCTAGCGGGGGGTGTTTGGCCCTACAATGAGCAGTTCTTC.

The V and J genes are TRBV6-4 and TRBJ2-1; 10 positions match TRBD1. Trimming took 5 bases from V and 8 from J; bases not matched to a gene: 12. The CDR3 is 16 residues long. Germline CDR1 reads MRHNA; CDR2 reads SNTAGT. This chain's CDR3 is CASSPEGGDRGYEQFF. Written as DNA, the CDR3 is TGTGCCAGCAGTCCCGAAGGGGGGGACAGGGGCTATGAGCAGTTCTTC.

CDR3 coding DNA: TGTGCCAGTTCCCAGGTGGGCCCTTTTAACTATGGCTACACCTTC. This translates into CASSQVGPFNYGYTF. The chain carries TRBV28 and TRBJ1-2, with D uncertain. The CDR3 has 15 amino acids. Trimming took 9 bases from V and 1 from J, leaving 18 bases between them. Germline V gene lookup returns CDR1 MDHEN and CDR2 SYDVKM.

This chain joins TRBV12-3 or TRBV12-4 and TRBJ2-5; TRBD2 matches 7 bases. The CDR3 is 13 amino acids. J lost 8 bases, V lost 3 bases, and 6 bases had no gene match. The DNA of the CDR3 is TGTGCCAGCAGTTTCGGGGGGTTAATCACCCAGTACTTC. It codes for CASSFGGLITQYF.

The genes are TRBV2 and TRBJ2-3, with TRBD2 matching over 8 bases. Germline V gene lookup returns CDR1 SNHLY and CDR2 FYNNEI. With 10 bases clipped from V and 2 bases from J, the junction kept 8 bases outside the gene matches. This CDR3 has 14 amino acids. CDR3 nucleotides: TGTGCCACCAAGCGGGGGCCCTCCACAGATACGCAGTATTTT. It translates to CATKRGPSTDTQYF.

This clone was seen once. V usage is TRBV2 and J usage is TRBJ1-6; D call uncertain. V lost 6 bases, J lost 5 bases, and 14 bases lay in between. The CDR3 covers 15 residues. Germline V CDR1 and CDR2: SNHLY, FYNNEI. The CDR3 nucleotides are TGTGCCAGCAGCCCCTACCGGGGTGATAATTCACCCCTCCACTTT. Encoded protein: CASSPYRGDNSPLHF.

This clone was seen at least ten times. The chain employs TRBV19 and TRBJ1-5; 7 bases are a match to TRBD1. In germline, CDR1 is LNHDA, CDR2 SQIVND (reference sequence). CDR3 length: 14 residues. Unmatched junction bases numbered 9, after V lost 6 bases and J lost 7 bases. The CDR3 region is CASSVTGAGQPQHF. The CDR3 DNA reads TGTGCCAGTAGCGTAACAGGGGCTGGGCAGCCCCAGCATTTT.